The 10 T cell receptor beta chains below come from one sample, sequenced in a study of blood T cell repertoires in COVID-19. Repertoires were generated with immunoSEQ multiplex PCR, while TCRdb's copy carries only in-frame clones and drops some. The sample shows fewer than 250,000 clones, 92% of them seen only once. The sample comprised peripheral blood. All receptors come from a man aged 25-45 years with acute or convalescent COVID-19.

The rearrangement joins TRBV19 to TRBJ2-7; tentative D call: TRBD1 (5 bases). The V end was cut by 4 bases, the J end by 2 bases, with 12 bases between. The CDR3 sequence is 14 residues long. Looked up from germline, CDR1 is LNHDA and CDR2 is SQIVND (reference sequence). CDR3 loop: CASSRRQLTYEQYF. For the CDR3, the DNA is TGTGCCAGTAGTAGGCGACAGCTAACCTACGAGCAGTACTTC.

The CDR3 is CASSLGQGLAGNTIYF. The CDR3 nucleotides are TGTGCCAGCAGCCTGGGACAGGGGCTTGCCGGAAACACCATATATTTT. The chain carries TRBV5-4 and TRBJ1-3; 10 bases map to TRBD1. There are 16 residues in the CDR3. Per germline, CDR1 SGHNT and CDR2 YYREEE (reference sequence). Losses at the gene ends were 4 bases for V and 4 bases for J; bases not matched to a gene: 8. Full variable domain (missing parts from reference TRBV5-4 and TRBJ1-3): ETGVTQSPTHLIKTRGQQVTLRCSSQSGHNTVSWYQQALGQGPQFIFQYYREEENGRGNFPPRFSGLQFPNYSSELNVNALELDDSALYLCASSLGQGLAGNTIYFGEGSWLTVV.

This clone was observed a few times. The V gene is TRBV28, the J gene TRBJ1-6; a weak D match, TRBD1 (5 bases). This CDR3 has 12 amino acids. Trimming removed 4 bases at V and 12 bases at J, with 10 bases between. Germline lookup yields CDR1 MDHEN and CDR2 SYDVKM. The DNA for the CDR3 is TGTGCCAGCAGTTCCCCGACAGTACCCCTCCACTTT. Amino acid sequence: CASSSPTVPLHF.

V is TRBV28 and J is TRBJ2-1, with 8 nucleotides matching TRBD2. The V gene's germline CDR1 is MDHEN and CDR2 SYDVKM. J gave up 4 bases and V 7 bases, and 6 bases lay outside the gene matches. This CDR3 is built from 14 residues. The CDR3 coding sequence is TGTGCCAGCACTACCGGGGGGGCTTACAATGAGCAGTTCTTC. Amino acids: CASTTGGAYNEQFF.

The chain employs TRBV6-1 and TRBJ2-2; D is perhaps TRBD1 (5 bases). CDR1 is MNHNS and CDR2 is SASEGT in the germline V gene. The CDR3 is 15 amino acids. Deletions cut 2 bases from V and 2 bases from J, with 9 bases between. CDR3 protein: CASSERTRNTGELFF. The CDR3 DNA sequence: TGTGCCAGCAGTGAAAGGACAAGAAACACCGGGGAGCTGTTTTTT.

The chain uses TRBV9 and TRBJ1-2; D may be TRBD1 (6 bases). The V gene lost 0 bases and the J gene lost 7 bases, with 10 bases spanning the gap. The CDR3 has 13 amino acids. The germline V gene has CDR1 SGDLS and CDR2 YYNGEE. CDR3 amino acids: CASSVGGGGGYTF. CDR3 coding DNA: TGTGCCAGCAGCGTAGGCGGGGGCGGTGGCTACACCTTC.

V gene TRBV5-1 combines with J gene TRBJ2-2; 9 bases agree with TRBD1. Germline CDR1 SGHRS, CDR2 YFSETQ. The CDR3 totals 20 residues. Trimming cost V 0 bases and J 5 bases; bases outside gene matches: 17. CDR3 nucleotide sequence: TGCGCCAGCAGCTTGGGAACTACTACAGGGGGCGCTTTCAAAACCGGGGAGCTGTTTTTT. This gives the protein CASSLGTTTGGAFKTGELFF.

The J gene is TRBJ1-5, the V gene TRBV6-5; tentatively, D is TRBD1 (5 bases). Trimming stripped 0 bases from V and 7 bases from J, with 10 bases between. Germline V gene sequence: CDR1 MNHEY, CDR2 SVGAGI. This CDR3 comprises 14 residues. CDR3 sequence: CASSYSYRSQPQHF. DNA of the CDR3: TGTGCCAGCAGTTACTCATACAGGTCCCAGCCCCAGCATTTT.

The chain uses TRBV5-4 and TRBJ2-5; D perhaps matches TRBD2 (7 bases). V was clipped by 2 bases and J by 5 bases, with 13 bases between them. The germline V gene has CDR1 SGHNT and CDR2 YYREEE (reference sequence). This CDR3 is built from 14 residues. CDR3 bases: TGTGCCAGCAGCTTTAGGGGGGGCGTCGAGACCCAGTACTTC. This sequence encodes CASSFRGGVETQYF.

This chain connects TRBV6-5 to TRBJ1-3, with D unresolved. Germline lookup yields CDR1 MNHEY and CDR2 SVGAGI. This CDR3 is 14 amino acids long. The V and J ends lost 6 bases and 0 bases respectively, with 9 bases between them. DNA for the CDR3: TGTGCCAGCAGCCTATATGGCTCTGGAAACACCATATATTTT. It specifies CASSLYGSGNTIYF.